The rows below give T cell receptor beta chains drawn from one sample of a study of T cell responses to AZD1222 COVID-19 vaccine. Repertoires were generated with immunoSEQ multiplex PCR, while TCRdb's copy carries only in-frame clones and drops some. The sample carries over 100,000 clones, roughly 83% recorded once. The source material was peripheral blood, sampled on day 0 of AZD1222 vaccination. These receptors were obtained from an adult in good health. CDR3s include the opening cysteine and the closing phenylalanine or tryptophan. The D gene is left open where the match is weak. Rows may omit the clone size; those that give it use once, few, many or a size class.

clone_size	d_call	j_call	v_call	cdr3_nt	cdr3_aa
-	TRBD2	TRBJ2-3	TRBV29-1	TGCAGCGTTGGACCGCGGGGGGCCGGCACAGATACGCAGTATTTT	CSVGPRGAGTDTQYF
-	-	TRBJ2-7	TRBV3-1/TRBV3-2	TGTGCCAGCAGCCAAGGGGGTGATAAGCAGTACTTC	CASSQGGDKQYF
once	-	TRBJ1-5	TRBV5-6	TGTGCCAGCAGCTTGGGTCAGGCTAATCAGCCCCAGCATTTT	CASSLGQANQPQHF
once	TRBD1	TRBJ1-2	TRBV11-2	TGTGCCAGCAGCGCCCGGGACAGAGTAGGCTCTGGCTACACCTTC	CASSARDRVGSGYTF
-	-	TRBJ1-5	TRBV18	TGTGCCAGCTCACCTGGTAGCAATCAGCCCCAGCATTTT	CASSPGSNQPQHF
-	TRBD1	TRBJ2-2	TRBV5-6	TGTGCCAGCAGCTTGCTACAGGGGGCGGACACCGGGGAGCTGTTTTTT	CASSLLQGADTGELFF
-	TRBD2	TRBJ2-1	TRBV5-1	TGCGCCAGCAGCTTCCTCGCGGGGGGCTCCGGCAATGAGCAGTTCTTC	CASSFLAGGSGNEQFF
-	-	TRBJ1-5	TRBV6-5	TGTGCCAGCACTTCTGGCAATCAGCCCCAGCATTTT	CASTSGNQPQHF
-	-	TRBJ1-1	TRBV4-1	TGCGCCAGCAGCCTGGACACTGAAGCTTTCTTT	CASSLDTEAFF
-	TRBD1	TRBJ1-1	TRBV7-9	TGTGCCAGCAGCACGGCCGGGACAGGGAACACTGAAGCTTTCTTT	CASSTAGTGNTEAFF
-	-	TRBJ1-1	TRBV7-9	TGTGCCAGCAGCCCCCAGGGTTTTTCGAACACTGAAGCTTTCTTT	CASSPQGFSNTEAFF
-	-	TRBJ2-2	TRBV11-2	TGTGCCAGCAGCTCATCCCTGACTGTAGGCTGGAACACCGGGGAGCTGTTTTTT	CASSSSLTVGWNTGELFF
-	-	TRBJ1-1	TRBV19	TGTGCCAGTACCCATCGGCAGGTCACTGAAGCTTTCTTT	CASTHRQVTEAFF
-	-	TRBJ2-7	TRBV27	TGTGCCAGCAGTTTTAACGGGAACGGCTACGAGCAGTACTTC	CASSFNGNGYEQYF
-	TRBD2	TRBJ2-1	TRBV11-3	TGTGCCAGCAGCTTAGGCGGCGGGGGGGTCAATGAGCAGTTCTTC	CASSLGGGGVNEQFF
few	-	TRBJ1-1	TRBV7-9	TGTGCCAGCAGCTTAGTTGGAGGTCCCACTGAAGCTTTCTTT	CASSLVGGPTEAFF
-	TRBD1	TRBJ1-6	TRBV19	TGTGCCAGTAGTACCCGGGACAGAAATTCACCCCTCCACTTT	CASSTRDRNSPLHF
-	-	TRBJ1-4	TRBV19	TGTGCCAGTAGGGGGGCCGGGGCAACTAATGAAAAACTGTTTTTT	CASRGAGATNEKLFF
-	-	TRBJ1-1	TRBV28	TGTGCCAGCAGATTGGGAGGCGTATCGAACACTGAAGCTTTCTTT	CASRLGGVSNTEAFF
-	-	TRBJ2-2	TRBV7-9	TGTGCCAGCAGACTCCAGGGAGCCGGGGAGCTGTTTTTT	CASRLQGAGELFF
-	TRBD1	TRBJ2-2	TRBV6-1	TGTGCCAGCAGTGACAGACAGGGAAAGAACACCGGGGAGCTGTTTTTT	CASSDRQGKNTGELFF
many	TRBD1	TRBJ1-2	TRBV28	TGTGCCAGCAACGAGGGACAGGGACGGTGGGATGGCTACACCTTC	CASNEGQGRWDGYTF
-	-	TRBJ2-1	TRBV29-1	TGCAGCGTTGACGGAGGGCACACCTACAATGAGCAGTTCTTC	CSVDGGHTYNEQFF
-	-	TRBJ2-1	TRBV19	TGTGCCAGTAGCTTCTTCCGGGACGAGCAGTTCTTC	CASSFFRDEQFF
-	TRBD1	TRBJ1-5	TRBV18	TGTGCCAGCTCACCTACAGGGGGCGCTTCCAATCAGCCCCAGCATTTT	CASSPTGGASNQPQHF
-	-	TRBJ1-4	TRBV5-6	TGTGCCAGCAGCTTCCAGGCAAATGAAAAACTGTTTTTT	CASSFQANEKLFF
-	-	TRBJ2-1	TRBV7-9	TGTGCCAGCACTCCACAGGGGGGCGGGAGGGCGGAGCAGTTCTTC	CASTPQGGGRAEQFF
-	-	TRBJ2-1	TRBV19	TGTGCCAGTAGTACCCGGATGGGCAATGAGCAGTTCTTC	CASSTRMGNEQFF
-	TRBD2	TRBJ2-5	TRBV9	TGTGCCAGCAGCGTAGAGACTAGCGGGGGGACCCAGTACTTC	CASSVETSGGTQYF
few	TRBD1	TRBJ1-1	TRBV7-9	TGTGCCAGCAGCAGCCGGACAGGCGGGACTGAAGCTTTCTTT	CASSSRTGGTEAFF
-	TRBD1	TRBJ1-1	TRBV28	TGTGCCAGCAGCCCTCCACAGGGGTTAGGTAACACTGAAGCTTTCTTT	CASSPPQGLGNTEAFF
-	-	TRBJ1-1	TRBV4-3	TGCGCCAGCAGCCAAGATCCGACGGAGACTGAAGCTTTCTTT	CASSQDPTETEAFF
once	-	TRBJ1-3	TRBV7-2	TGTGCCAGCAGCTACTCTGGAAACACCATATATTTT	CASSYSGNTIYF
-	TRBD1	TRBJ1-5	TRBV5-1	TGCGCCAGCAGCCTTACAGGGGTAGGGAATCAGCCCCAGCATTTT	CASSLTGVGNQPQHF
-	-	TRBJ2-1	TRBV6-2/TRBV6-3	TGTGCCAGCAGTGGCTGGGATGAGCAGTTCTTC	CASSGWDEQFF
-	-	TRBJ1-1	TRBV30	TGTGCCTGGAGTCGTGGCACTGAAGCTTTCTTT	CAWSRGTEAFF
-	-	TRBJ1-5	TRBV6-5	TGTGCCAGCAGTCGCGACAGGACAAGCAATCAGCCCCAGCATTTT	CASSRDRTSNQPQHF
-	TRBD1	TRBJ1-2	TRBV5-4	TGTGCCAGCAGCTTGGGACAGGGGGGTGACTATGGCTACACCTTC	CASSLGQGGDYGYTF
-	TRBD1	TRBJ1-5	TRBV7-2	TGTGCCAGCAGCTTCGCGGACAGGCTCAATCAGCCCCAGCATTTT	CASSFADRLNQPQHF
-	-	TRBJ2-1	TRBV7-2	TGTGCCAGCAGCTCCTTCACCCCCCGGAGGAATGAGCAGTTCTTC	CASSSFTPRRNEQFF
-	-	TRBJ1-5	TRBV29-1	TGCAGCGCGGGGGCCAGGGATCAGCCCCAGCATTTT	CSAGARDQPQHF
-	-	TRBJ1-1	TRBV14	TGTGCCAGCAGCCAAGCCGCCCGGTTTGGCACTGAAGCTTTCTTT	CASSQAARFGTEAFF
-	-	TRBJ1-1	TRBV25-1	TGTGCCAGCAGTGCAGACCTGGGACGTGGGAGGGCTTTCTTT	CASSADLGRGRAFF
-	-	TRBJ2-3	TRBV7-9	TGTGCCAGCAGCTCACCTCGGGGCGGGGCCCAGGGATGGACAGATACGCAGTATTTT	CASSSPRGGAQGWTDTQYF
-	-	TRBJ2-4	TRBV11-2	TGTGCCAGCAGCCGCAGCGGCGGGGAGTTCGGAAACATTCAGTACTTC	CASSRSGGEFGNIQYF
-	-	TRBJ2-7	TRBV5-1	TGCGCCAGCAGCTTGGTGGGGGGCTTCGACGAGCAGTACTTC	CASSLVGGFDEQYF
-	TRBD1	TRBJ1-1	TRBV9	TGTGCCAGCAGCGTAGACAGGGGAGGCACTGAAGCTTTCTTT	CASSVDRGGTEAFF
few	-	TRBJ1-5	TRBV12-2	TGTGCAAGTCGCTTAGCTAACAGGGGAAGAAGCAATCAGCCCCAGCATTTT	CASRLANRGRSNQPQHF
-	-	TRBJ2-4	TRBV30	TGTGCCTGGAGTGTAGCGGGTTCCAAAAACATTCAGTACTTC	CAWSVAGSKNIQYF
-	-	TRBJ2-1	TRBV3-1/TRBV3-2	TGTGCCAGCAGCATTTACGGTCCTAATGAGCAGTTCTTC	CASSIYGPNEQFF